A selection of T cell receptor beta chains follows, all from one sample in a study of blood T cell repertoires in COVID-19. Assay: immunoSEQ multiplex PCR; the TCRdb copy retains only in-frame clones and omits some. Counted here are around 360,000 clones, less than 90% occurring once; the ten biggest clones make up around 3%. Material: PBMCs or T cells enriched from blood (not recorded which). These receptors all stem from a woman in her twenties or thirties who had recovered from COVID-19. Both conserved end residues are part of each CDR3. The D gene is left open where the match is weak. Only part of the rows carry a size: once, few, many, or a class if the clone is expanded.

v_call	j_call	clone_size	d_call	cdr3_nt	cdr3_aa
TRBV7-2	TRBJ1-2	-	TRBD1	TGTGCCAGCAGCTTTACAGGGGGCACGAGCTATGGCTACACCTTC	CASSFTGGTSYGYTF
TRBV5-6	TRBJ1-3	-	-	TGTGCCAGCAGCTTGGGCGTTGGCTCTGGAAACACCATATATTTT	CASSLGVGSGNTIYF
TRBV7-6	TRBJ2-7	once	-	TGTGCCAGCAGCCCAGGGGGGGAACTAGCGGACCCCGAGCAGTACTTC	CASSPGGELADPEQYF
TRBV19	TRBJ1-1	-	TRBD1	TGTGCCACCAGGTCCCCAGGGGGCGCGGGCACTGAAGCTTTCTTT	CATRSPGGAGTEAFF
TRBV5-4	TRBJ2-2	-	-	TGTGCCAGCAGCCCCCGAGGGGGGGTCGCAGCCGGGGAGCTGTTTTTT	CASSPRGGVAAGELFF
TRBV27	TRBJ1-1	-	-	TGTGCCAGCAGTCGAAACCCCCCGGGGTCATCCCAGAACACTGAAGCTTTCTTT	CASSRNPPGSSQNTEAFF
TRBV5-1	TRBJ2-1	-	-	TGCGCCAGCAGCTTATCTAACGAGCAGTTCTTC	CASSLSNEQFF
TRBV11-2	TRBJ2-7	-	-	TGTGCCAGCAGCTTCTTGGTCTCTAACTACGAGCAGTACTTC	CASSFLVSNYEQYF
TRBV2	TRBJ1-4	-	-	TGTGCCAGCAGTACTTACGGGGGGGGTAATGAAAAACTGTTTTTT	CASSTYGGGNEKLFF
TRBV27	TRBJ2-7	-	TRBD1	TGTGCCAGCAGCCCACCCCCCAGACAGGGACCATACGAGCAGTACTTC	CASSPPPRQGPYEQYF
TRBV25-1	TRBJ1-2	few	TRBD1	TGTGCCAGCAGTGGGATCCCGGGACAGGTGGATGGCTACACCTTC	CASSGIPGQVDGYTF
TRBV19	TRBJ2-1	-	TRBD2	TGTGCCAGTAGTCTCCGACTAGCGGGAGGCACAAACAATGAGCAGTTCTTC	CASSLRLAGGTNNEQFF
TRBV11-2	TRBJ1-2	once	TRBD1	TGTGCCAGCAGCGGAATACGGACAGGGAGGATAAGTGGCTACACCTTC	CASSGIRTGRISGYTF